Presented here are 20 T cell receptor beta chains from one specimen sequenced in a study of OX40 agonist ivuxolimab in advanced cancers. Using immunoSEQ multiplex PCR, the repertoire was profiled, and TCRdb retains in-frame clones only, with some absent. The sample records 150,000 to 180,000 clones, roughly 94% being singletons. Sample: CD4+ or CD8+ T cells sorted from blood, taken in a trial of the OX40 agonist ivuxolimab. Receptor source: an adult with an advanced solid tumor such as melanoma, head and neck, liver or kidney cancer.

The J gene is TRBJ2-7, the V gene TRBV28; TRBD2 might be the D (5 bases). The CDR3 is 13 residues long. V lost 6 bases and J lost 12, with 21 bases in between. Germline V lookup: CDR1 MDHEN, CDR2 SYDVKM. CDR3 nucleotides: TGTGCCAGCAGACCCACTCAGCCGCCGGGGTTGTACTTC. Encoded protein: CASRPTQPPGLYF. The complete variable domain, with remaining parts taken from reference TRBV28 and TRBJ2-7, reads DVKVTQSSRYLVKRTGEKVFLECVQDMDHENMFWYRQDPGLGLRLIYFSYDVKMKEKGDIPEGYSVSREKKERFSLILESASTNQTSMYLCASRPTQPPGLYFGPGTRLTVT.

V is TRBV4-3 and J is TRBJ2-5, with D perhaps TRBD2 (5 bases). CDR3 length: 12 residues. In germline, CDR1 is LGHNA, CDR2 YSLEER. V dropped 8 bases and J dropped 5 bases, with 12 bases sitting between them. The CDR3 reads CASGTAGETQYF. CDR3 nucleotide sequence: TGCGCCAGCGGAACTGCGGGCGAGACCCAGTACTTC.

The gene calls are TRBV27 and TRBJ1-1; D uncertain. CDR3 length: 13 residues. The V end was cut by 4 bases, the J end by 3 bases, with 9 bases between. Germline values: CDR1 MNHEY, CDR2 SMNVEV (reference sequence). The CDR3: CASSYRQYTEAFF. The CDR3 DNA reads TGTGCCAGCAGTTACCGGCAGTACACTGAAGCTTTCTTT.

The chain carries TRBV5-1 and TRBJ2-1; 14 nucleotides align to TRBD2. In germline, CDR1 is SGHRS, CDR2 YFSETQ. This CDR3 is built from 19 residues. V shed 1 base, J shed 6 bases, and the junction held 12 bases outside the gene matches. The CDR3 DNA reads as TGCGCCAGCAGCTTGAAAACGGGACTAGCGGGGGCTAAATTCAATGAGCAGTTCTTC. Translating it yields CASSLKTGLAGAKFNEQFF.

The table lists this clone with a few counts. The chain uses TRBV6-6 and TRBJ1-1; D not certain. CDR1 is MNHNY and CDR2 is SVGAGI in the germline V gene (reference sequence). Trimming removed 8 bases from V and 1 base from J, with 11 bases in between. The CDR3 spans 13 residues. DNA of the CDR3: TGTGCCAGCCCTCTGACACCGAACACTGAAGCTTTCTTT. It is translated as CASPLTPNTEAFF.

J is TRBJ1-3 and V is TRBV6-1; D is ambiguous. The CDR3 covers 13 residues. Looked up from germline, CDR1 is MNHNS and CDR2 is SASEGT. Trimming took off 10 bases at V and 0 bases at J, with 10 bases between the two ends. The CDR3: CATRLTSGNTIYF. CDR3 sequence (DNA): TGTGCCACCAGGTTAACCTCTGGAAACACCATATATTTT.

The CDR3 DNA sequence: TGTGCCAGCAGCGTTAGGGAATGGGGATTCTCCTACGAGCAGTACTTC. It is translated as CASSVREWGFSYEQYF. The chain links TRBV9 to TRBJ2-7; D not certain. CDR3 length equals 16 residues. Per the germline V gene, CDR1 is SGDLS and CDR2 is YYNGEE. V was trimmed by 2 bases and J by 0 bases, leaving 15 bases between them.

The rearrangement links TRBV27 to TRBJ1-2, with D tentatively TRBD1 (6 bases). The CDR3 runs 14 residues. The germline V gene has CDR1 MNHEY and CDR2 SMNVEV (reference sequence). The V end lost 6 bases, the J end lost 4 bases, and 15 bases lay between the germline ends. CDR3 loop: CASRSRGAGYGYTF. DNA for the CDR3: TGTGCCAGCAGATCCCGGGGGGCAGGCTATGGCTACACCTTC.

V usage is TRBV4-3 and J usage is TRBJ1-2; TRBD1 matches 9 bases. The V gene's germline CDR1 is LGHNA and CDR2 YSLEER. V was pared by 0 bases and J by 8 bases, with 4 bases of the junction left unmatched. This CDR3 is built from 14 residues. The CDR3 coding sequence is TGCGCCAGCAGCCAAGAGGACAGGGGAAGGGGCTACACCTTC. Residues: CASSQEDRGRGYTF.

The chain joins TRBV19 to TRBJ1-5, with D hard to call. Trimming took off 0 bases at V and 6 bases at J, with 9 bases between the two ends. CDR1 is LNHDA, CDR2 SQIVND, per germline (reference sequence). The CDR3 runs 14 residues. CDR3 protein: CASSIEFRSQPQHF. The CDR3 nucleotides are TGTGCCAGTAGTATAGAATTCCGGAGTCAGCCCCAGCATTTT.

The chain joins TRBV11-2 to TRBJ1-2, with 8 nucleotides matching TRBD1. Losses at the gene ends were 0 bases for V and 12 bases for J; bases not matched to a gene: 6. In germline, CDR1 is SGHAT, CDR2 FQNNGV. The CDR3 is 13 residues long. The CDR3 loop reads CASSLEPGGADTF. CDR3 coding DNA: TGTGCCAGCAGCTTAGAGCCAGGGGGCGCAGACACCTTC.

This clone was seen a few times. The CDR3 reads CASSSQGRLGYTF. The CDR3 region has the DNA TGTGCCAGTAGTTCCCAAGGGCGGCTTGGCTACACCTTC. The chain combines TRBV19 with TRBJ1-2; D ambiguous. The germline CDR1 and CDR2 sequences are LNHDA and SQIVND (reference sequence). This CDR3 spans 13 amino acids. V was clipped by 5 bases and J by 7 bases, with 14 bases between them.

J is TRBJ2-4 and V is TRBV4-2; a possible D gene is TRBD2 (6 bases). The CDR3 is made up of 18 amino acids. V was clipped by 0 bases and J by 0 bases, with 15 bases between them. The germline V gene encodes CDR1 LGHNA and CDR2 YNFKEQ. This chain's CDR3 is CASSQDPRGGLAKNIQYF. The CDR3 DNA follows: TGTGCCAGCAGCCAAGATCCTCGTGGGGGACTAGCCAAAAACATTCAGTACTTC.

The J gene is TRBJ2-5, the V gene TRBV2; D is possibly TRBD2 (5 bases). The V end lost 6 bases, the J end lost 4 bases, and 18 bases lay between the germline ends. The CDR3 has 15 residues. Germline CDR1 reads SNHLY; CDR2 reads FYNNEI. In DNA form, the CDR3 reads TGTGCCAGCAGCCCTAGTACTAGAGGCGTAGAGACCCAGTACTTC. Protein sequence: CASSPSTRGVETQYF.

This clone appeared once. The V gene is TRBV6-4, the J gene TRBJ2-1; D remains ambiguous. Germline CDR1 and CDR2: MRHNA and SNTAGT. The V and J ends lost 6 bases and 0 bases respectively, with 12 bases between them. The CDR3 extends over 15 amino acids. As DNA, the CDR3 is TGTGCCAGCAGCCTCCGTGACGGCTCCTACAATGAGCAGTTCTTC. Protein: CASSLRDGSYNEQFF.

This sequence joins TRBV10-1 and TRBJ2-5; 14 bases fit TRBD2. Unmatched junction bases numbered 12, after V lost 4 bases and J lost 5 bases. This CDR3 is built from 18 residues. CDR1 is WNHNN, CDR2 SYGVQD, per germline (reference sequence). As DNA, the CDR3 is TGCGCCAGCAGTGGACCCGGGACTAGCGGGAGTGGTAGGGAGACCCAGTACTTC. It specifies CASSGPGTSGSGRETQYF.

The J gene is TRBJ2-7, the V gene TRBV28, with 10 bases that match TRBD2. CDR1 MDHEN and CDR2 SYDVKM come from the germline V gene. This CDR3 contains 15 residues. The ends lost 2 bases at V and 2 bases at J; junction bases unmatched: 3. CDR3 DNA sequence: TGTGCCAGCAGTTTAGGGACTAGCGTGGCCTACGAGCAGTACTTC. Protein sequence: CASSLGTSVAYEQYF.

This sequence joins TRBV19 and TRBJ1-2, with D unresolved. The germline CDR1 and CDR2 sequences are LNHDA and SQIVND (reference sequence). This CDR3 has 13 residues. Trimming took off 4 bases at V and 1 base at J, with 7 bases between the two ends. The CDR3 nucleotides read TGTGCCAGTAGTAGCATTTTTAACTATGGCTACACCTTC. Residues: CASSSIFNYGYTF.

This clone was seen a single time. The genes are TRBV10-3 and TRBJ1-5, with D unclear. CDR1 is ENHRY and CDR2 is SYGVKD in the germline V gene. V was trimmed by 3 bases and J by 11 bases, leaving 17 bases between them. The CDR3 consists of 14 residues. CDR3 loop: CAISDDGPLGTQHF. CDR3 in DNA: TGTGCCATCAGTGACGATGGGCCGCTGGGCACCCAGCATTTT.

This chain joins TRBV28 and TRBJ1-2; D unclear. The CDR3 consists of 13 residues. CDR1 is MDHEN, CDR2 SYDVKM, per germline. V was cut by 3 bases and J by 8 bases, with 13 bases left in between. The CDR3 loop reads CASSFGGVSGYTF. CDR3 bases: TGTGCCAGCAGTTTCGGTGGAGTCTCAGGCTACACCTTC.